The clone carrying this TCR beta chain was seen many times. TCRdb reprocessed the 5' RACE reads via MiXCR and lists one record per CDR3 protein. The repertoire holds under 95,000 distinct CDR3 sequences, with 12% as singletons. The entry originates in a study of early T cells in non-severe SARS-CoV-2 infection. This CDR3 contains 16 residues. Germline values: CDR1 SEHNR, CDR2 FQNEAQ (reference sequence). The ends were cut back, 1 base at V and 1 base at J, with 12 bases in the middle. The chain couples TRBV7-9 to TRBJ2-3; D remains ambiguous. This receptor was identified in an adult who was a healthcare worker with PCR-confirmed SARS-CoV-2 infection or an uninfected control (not recorded which). The material sequenced was whole blood. The CDR3 here is CASSLDPQPGTDTQYF. In DNA form, the CDR3 reads TGTGCCAGCAGCTTAGATCCGCAGCCCGGCACAGATACGCAGTATTTT.